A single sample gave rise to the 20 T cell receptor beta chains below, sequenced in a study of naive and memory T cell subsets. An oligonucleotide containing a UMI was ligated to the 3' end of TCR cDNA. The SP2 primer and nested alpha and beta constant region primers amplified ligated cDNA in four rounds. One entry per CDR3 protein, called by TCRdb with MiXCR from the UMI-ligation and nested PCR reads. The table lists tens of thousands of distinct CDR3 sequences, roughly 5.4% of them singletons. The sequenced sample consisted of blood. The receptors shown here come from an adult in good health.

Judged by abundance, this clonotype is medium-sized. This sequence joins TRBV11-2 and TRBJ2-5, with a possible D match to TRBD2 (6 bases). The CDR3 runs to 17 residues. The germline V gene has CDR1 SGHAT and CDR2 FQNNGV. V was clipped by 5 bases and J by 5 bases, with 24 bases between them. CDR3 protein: CASSLSDGTPVQETQYF. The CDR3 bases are TGTGCCAGCAGCCTTTCGGACGGGACTCCTGTCCAGGAGACCCAGTACTTC.

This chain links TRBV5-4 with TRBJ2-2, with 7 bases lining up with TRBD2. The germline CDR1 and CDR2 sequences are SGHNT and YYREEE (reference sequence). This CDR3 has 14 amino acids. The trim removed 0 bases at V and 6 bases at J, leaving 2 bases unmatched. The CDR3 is CASSLGTSAGELFF. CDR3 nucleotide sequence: TGTGCCAGCAGCTTGGGGACTAGTGCCGGGGAGCTGTTTTTT.

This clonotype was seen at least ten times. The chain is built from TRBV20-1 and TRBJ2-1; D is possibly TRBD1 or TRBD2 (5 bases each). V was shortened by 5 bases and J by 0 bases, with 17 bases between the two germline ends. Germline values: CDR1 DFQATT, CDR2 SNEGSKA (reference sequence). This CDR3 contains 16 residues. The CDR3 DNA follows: TGCAGTGCTGAAGGGGAACCGGGGAGCTCCTACAATGAGCAGTTCTTC. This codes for CSAEGEPGSSYNEQFF.

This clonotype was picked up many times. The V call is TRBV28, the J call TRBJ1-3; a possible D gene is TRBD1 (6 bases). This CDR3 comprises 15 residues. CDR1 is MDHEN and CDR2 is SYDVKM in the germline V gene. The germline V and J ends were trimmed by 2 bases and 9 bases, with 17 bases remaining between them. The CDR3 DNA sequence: TGTGCCAGCAGTTTACAGCGGACAGTTCGAGGCACCATATATTTT. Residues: CASSLQRTVRGTIYF.

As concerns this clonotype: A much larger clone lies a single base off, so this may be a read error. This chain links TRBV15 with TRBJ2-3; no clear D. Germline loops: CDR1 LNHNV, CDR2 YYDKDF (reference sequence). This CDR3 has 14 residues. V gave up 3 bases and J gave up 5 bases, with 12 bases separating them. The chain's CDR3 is CATSSEWIIDTQYF. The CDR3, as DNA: TGTGCCACCAGCAGTGAATGGATCATAGATACGCAGTATTTT.

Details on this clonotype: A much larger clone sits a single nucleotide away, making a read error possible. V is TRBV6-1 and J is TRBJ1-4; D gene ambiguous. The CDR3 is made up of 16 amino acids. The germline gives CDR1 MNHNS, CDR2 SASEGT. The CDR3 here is CVSSEARRTVNEKLFF. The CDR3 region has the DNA TGTGTCAGCAGTGAAGCCCGACGGACTGTTAATGAAAAACTGTTTTTT.

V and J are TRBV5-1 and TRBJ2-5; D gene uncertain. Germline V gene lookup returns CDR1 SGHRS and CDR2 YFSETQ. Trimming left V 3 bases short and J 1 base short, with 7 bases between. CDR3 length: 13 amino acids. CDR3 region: CASSWAPQETQYF. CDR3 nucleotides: TGCGCCAGCAGCTGGGCGCCCCAAGAGACCCAGTACTTC.

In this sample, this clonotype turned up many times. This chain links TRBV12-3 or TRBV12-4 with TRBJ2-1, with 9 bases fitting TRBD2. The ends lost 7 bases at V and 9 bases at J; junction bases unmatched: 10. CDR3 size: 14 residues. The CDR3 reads CASTPGLARGEQFF. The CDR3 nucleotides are TGTGCCAGCACCCCGGGACTAGCTCGGGGTGAGCAGTTCTTC.

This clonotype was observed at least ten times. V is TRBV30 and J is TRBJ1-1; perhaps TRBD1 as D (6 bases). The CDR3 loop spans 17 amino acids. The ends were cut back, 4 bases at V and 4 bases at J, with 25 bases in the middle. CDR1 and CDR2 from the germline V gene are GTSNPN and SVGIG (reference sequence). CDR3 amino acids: CAWTTTGAQGRSTEAFF. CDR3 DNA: TGTGCCTGGACGACCACCGGGGCGCAGGGGAGAAGCACTGAAGCTTTCTTT.

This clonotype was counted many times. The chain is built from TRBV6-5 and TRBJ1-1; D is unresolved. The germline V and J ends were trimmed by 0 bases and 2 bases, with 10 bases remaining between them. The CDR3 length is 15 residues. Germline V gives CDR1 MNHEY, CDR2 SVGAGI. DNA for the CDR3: TGTGCCAGCAGTTACTCCAATCTCCTCAACACTGAAGCTTTCTTT. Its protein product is CASSYSNLLNTEAFF.

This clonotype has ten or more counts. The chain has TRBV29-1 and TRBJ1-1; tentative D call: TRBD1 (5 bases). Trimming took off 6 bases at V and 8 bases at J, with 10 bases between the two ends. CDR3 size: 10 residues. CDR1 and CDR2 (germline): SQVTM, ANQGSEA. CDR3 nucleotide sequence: TGCAGCGTGGGAGACAGCGAAGCTTTCTTT. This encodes CSVGDSEAFF.

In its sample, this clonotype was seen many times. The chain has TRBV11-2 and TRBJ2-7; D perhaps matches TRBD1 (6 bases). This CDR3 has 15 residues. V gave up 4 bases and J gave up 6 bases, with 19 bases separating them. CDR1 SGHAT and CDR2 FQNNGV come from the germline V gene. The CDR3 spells CASSSRQAKNSEQYF. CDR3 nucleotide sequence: TGTGCCAGCAGCTCCAGACAGGCCAAAAACTCCGAGCAGTACTTC.

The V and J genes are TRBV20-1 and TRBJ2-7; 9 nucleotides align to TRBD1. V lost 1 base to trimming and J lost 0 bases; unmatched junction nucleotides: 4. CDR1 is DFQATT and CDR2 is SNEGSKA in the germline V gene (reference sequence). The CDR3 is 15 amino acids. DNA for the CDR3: TGCAGTGCTAGAGGAGGACAGGGGTTCTCCTACGAGCAGTACTTC. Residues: CSARGGQGFSYEQYF.

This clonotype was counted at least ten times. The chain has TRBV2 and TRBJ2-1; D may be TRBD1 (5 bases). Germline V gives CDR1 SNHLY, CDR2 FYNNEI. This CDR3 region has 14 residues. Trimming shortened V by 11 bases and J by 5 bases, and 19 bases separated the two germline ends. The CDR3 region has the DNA TGTGCCCCTCCCGCGGCAGGGAAGAACAATGAGCAGTTCTTC. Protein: CAPPAAGKNNEQFF.

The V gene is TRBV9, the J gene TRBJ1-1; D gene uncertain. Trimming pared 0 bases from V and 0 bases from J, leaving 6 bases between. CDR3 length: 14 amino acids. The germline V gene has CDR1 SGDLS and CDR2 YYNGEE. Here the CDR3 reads CASSVADLNTEAFF. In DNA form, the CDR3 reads TGTGCCAGCAGCGTAGCGGACCTGAACACTGAAGCTTTCTTT.

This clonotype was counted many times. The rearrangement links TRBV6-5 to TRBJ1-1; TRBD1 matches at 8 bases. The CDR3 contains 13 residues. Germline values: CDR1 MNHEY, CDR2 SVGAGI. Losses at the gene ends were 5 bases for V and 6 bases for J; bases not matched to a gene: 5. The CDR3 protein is CASSKQGASEAFF. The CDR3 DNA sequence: TGTGCCAGCAGTAAGCAGGGGGCCTCTGAAGCTTTCTTT.

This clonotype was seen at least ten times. Written as DNA, the CDR3 is TGTGCCAGCAGTGTTTACCACAGCTACGAGCAGTACTTC. Protein product: CASSVYHSYEQYF. The V call is TRBV27, the J call TRBJ2-7, with D unresolved. The CDR3 loop spans 13 amino acids. The V and J ends lost 5 bases and 3 bases respectively, with 11 bases between them. Germline CDR1 is MNHEY and CDR2 is SMNVEV (reference sequence).

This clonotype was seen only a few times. The CDR3 sequence: CASSPMAGGYNEQFF. The CDR3 DNA reads TGTGCCAGTAGCCCGATGGCGGGAGGGTACAATGAGCAGTTCTTC. V and J are TRBV19 and TRBJ2-1, with TRBD2 matching over 9 bases. The junction had 7 bases not matched to a gene; V was cut back by 6 bases and J by 4 bases. CDR1 and CDR2 from the germline V gene are LNHDA and SQIVND (reference sequence). This CDR3 has 15 residues.

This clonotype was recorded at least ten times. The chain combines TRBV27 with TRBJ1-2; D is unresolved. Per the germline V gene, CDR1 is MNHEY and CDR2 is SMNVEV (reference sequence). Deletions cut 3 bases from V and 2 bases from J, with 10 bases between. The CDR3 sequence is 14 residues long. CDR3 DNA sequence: TGTGCCAGCAGTTTGGGCGGTACAAACTATGGCTACACCTTC. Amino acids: CASSLGGTNYGYTF.

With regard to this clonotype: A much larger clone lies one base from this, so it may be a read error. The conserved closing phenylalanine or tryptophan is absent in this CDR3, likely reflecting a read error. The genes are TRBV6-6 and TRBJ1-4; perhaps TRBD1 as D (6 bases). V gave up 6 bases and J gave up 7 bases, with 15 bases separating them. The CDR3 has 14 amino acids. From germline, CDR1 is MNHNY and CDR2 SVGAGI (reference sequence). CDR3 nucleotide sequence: TGTGCCAGCAGACCGGGGGCGCGGGGTGAAAAACTGTTTTAT. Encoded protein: CASRPGARGEKLFY.